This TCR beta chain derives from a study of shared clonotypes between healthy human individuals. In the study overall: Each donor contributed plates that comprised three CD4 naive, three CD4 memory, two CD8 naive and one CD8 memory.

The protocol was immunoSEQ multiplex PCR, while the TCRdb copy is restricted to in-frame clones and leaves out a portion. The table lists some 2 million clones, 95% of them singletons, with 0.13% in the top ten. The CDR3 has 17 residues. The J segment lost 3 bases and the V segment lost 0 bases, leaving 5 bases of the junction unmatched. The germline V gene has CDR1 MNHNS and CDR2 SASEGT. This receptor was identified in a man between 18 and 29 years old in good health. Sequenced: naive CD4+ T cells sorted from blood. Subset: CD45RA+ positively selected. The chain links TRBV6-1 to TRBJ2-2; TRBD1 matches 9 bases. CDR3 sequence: CASSEAGTGWDTGELFF. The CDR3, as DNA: TGTGCCAGCAGTGAAGCGGGGACAGGGTGGGACACCGGGGAGCTGTTTTTT.